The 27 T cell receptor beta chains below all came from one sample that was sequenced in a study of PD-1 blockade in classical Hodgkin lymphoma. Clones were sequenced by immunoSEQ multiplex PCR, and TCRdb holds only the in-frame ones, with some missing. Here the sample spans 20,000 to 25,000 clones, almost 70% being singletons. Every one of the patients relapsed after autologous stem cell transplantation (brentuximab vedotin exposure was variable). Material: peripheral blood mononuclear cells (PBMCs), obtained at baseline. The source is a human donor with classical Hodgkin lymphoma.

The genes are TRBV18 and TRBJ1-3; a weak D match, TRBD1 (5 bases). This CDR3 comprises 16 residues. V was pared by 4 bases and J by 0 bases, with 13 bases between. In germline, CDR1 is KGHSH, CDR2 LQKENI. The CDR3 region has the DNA TGTGCCAGCTCACTCGGGGCAGGGAACTCTGGAAACACCATATATTTT. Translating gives CASSLGAGNSGNTIYF.

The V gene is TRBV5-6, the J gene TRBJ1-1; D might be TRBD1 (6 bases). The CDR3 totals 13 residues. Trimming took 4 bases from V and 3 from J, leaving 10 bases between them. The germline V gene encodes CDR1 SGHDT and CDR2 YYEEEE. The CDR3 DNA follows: TGTGCCAGCAGCCTGAGGGGGTACACTGAAGCTTTCTTT. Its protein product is CASSLRGYTEAFF.

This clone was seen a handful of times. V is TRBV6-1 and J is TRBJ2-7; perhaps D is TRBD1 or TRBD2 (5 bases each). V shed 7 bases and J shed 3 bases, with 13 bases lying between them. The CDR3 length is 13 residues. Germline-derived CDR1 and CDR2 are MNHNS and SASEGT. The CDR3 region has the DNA TGTGCCAGCACCCCGGGACCCTACTACGAGCAGTACTTC. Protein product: CASTPGPYYEQYF.

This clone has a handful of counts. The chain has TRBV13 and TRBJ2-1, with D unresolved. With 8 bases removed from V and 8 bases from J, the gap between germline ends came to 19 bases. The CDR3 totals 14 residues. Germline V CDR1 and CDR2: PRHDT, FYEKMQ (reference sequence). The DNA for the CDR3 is TGTGCCAGCTCTCCTGAACAACAGTATTATGAGCAGTTCTTC. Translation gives CASSPEQQYYEQFF.

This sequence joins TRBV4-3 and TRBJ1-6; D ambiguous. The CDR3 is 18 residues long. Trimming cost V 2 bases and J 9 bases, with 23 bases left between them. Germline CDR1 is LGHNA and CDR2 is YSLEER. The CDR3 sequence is CASSQRLTWEGKSSPLHF. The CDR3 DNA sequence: TGCGCCAGCAGCCAAAGATTAACTTGGGAGGGAAAAAGTTCACCCCTCCACTTT.

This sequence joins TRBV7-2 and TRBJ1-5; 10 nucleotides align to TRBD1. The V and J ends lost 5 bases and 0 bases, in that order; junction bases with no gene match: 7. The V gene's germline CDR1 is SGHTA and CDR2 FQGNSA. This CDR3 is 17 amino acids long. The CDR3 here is CASSTRQGANSNQPQHF. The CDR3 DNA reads TGTGCCAGCAGCACCCGACAGGGGGCAAATAGCAATCAGCCCCAGCATTTT.

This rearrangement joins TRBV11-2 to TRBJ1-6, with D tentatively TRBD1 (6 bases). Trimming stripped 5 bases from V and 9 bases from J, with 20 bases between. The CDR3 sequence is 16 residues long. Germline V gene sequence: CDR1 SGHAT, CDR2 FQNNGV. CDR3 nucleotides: TGTGCCAGCAGCCTAGGGGGGCGCGGTTATTTTTCACCCCTCCACTTT. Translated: CASSLGGRGYFSPLHF. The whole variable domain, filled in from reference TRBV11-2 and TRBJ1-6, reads EAGVAQSPRYKIIEKRQSVAFWCNPISGHATLYWYQQILGQGPKLLIQFQNNGVVDDSQLPKDRFSAERLKGVDSTLKIQPAKLEDSAVYLCASSLGGRGYFSPLHFGNGTRLTVT.

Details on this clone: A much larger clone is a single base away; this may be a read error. This CDR3 reads CASSFDYEQYF. The CDR3 DNA follows: TGTGCCAGCAGCTTTGACTACGAGCAGTACTTC. V is TRBV7-9 and J is TRBJ2-7; D call uncertain. V lost 3 bases and J 3 bases, leaving 3 bases between the germline ends. CDR1 SEHNR and CDR2 FQNEAQ come from the germline V gene (reference sequence). There are 11 residues in the CDR3.

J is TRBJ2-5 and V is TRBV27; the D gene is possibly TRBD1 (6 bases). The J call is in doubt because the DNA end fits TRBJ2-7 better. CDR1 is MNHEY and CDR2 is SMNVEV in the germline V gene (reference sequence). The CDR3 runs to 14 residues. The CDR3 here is CASRPGTNSYEQYF. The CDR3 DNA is TGTGCCAGCCGCCCCGGGACAAACTCCTACGAGCAGTACTTC.

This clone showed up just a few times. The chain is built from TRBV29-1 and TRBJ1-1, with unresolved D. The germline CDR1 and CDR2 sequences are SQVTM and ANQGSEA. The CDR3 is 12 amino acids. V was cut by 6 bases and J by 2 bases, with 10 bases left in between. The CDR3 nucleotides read TGCAGCGTGATGGGGTCAAACACTGAAGCTTTCTTT. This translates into CSVMGSNTEAFF.

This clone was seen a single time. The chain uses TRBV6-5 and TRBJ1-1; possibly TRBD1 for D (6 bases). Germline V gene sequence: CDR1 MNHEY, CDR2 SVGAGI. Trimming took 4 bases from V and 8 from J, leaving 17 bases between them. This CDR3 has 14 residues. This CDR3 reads CASSFWGAQEEAFF. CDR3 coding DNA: TGTGCCAGCAGTTTTTGGGGGGCACAAGAAGAAGCTTTCTTT.

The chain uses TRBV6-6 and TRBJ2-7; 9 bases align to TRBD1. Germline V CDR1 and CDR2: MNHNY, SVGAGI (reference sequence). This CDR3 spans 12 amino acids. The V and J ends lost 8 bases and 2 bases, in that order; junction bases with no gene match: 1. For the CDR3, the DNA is TGTGCCAGCCGACAGGGGGCCTACGAGCAGTACTTC. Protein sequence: CASRQGAYEQYF.

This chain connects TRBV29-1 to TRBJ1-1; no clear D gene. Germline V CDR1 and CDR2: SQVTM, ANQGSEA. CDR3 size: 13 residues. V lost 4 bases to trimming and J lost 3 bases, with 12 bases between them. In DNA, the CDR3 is TGCAGCGTTGTGGCAGGACGCGACACTGAAGCTTTCTTT. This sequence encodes CSVVAGRDTEAFF.

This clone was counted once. The CDR3 sequence is CASSWREGPYEQYF. In nucleotides, the CDR3 is TGTGCCAGCAGCTGGCGGGAAGGGCCCTACGAGCAGTACTTC. The rearrangement uses TRBV7-2 and TRBJ2-7; tentative D call: TRBD2 (6 bases). V lost 4 bases and J 2 bases, leaving 12 bases between the germline ends. From germline, CDR1 is SGHTA and CDR2 FQGNSA. This CDR3 is built from 14 residues. Full variable domain (outside the CDR3, taken from reference TRBV7-2 and TRBJ2-7): GAGVSQSPSNKVTEKGKDVELRCDPISGHTALYWYRQSLGQGLEFLIYFQGNSAPDKSGLPSDRFSAERTGGSVSTLTIQRTQQEDSAVYLCASSWREGPYEQYFGPGTRLTVT.

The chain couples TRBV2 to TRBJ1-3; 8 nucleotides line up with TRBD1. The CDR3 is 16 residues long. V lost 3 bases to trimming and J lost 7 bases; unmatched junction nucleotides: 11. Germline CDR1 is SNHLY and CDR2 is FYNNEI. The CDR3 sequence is CASSDSRTGISNTIYF. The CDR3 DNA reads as TGTGCCAGCAGTGATAGTAGGACAGGGATTTCGAACACCATATATTTT. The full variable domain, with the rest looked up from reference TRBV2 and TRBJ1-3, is EPEVTQTPSHQVTQMGQEVILRCVPISNHLYFYWYRQILGQKVEFLVSFYNNEISEKSEIFDDQFSVERPDGSNFTLKIRSTKLEDSAMYFCASSDSRTGISNTIYFGEGSWLTVV.

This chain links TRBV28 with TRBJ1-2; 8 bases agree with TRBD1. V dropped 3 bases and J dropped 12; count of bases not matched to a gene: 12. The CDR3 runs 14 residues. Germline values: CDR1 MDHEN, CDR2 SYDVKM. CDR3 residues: CASSLARGRTSNTF. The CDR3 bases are TGTGCCAGCAGTTTGGCCAGGGGGCGGACTTCCAACACCTTC.

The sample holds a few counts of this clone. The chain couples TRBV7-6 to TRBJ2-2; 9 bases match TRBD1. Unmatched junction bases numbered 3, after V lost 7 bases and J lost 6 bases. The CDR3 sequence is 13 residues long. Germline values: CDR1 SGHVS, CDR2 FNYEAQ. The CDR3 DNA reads TGTGCCAGCAAATGGGACAGGGCCGGGGAGCTGTTTTTT. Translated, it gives CASKWDRAGELFF.

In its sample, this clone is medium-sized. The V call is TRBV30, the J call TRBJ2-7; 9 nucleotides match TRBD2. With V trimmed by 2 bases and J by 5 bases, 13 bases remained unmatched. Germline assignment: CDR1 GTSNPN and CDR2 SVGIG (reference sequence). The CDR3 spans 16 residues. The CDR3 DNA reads TGTGCCTGGAGTTCAAGCTCTAGCGGGGAGACTCACGAGCAGTACTTC. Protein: CAWSSSSSGETHEQYF.

CDR3 in amino acids: CASSYTRDASSYEQYF. The CDR3 DNA follows: TGTGCCAGCAGCTATACCCGGGACGCCAGCTCCTACGAGCAGTACTTC. The rearrangement links TRBV7-2 to TRBJ2-7; perhaps D is TRBD1 or TRBD2 (5 bases each). Germline V gives CDR1 SGHTA, CDR2 FQGNSA. This CDR3 is built from 16 residues. The ends were cut back, 4 bases at V and 0 bases at J, with 16 bases in the middle.

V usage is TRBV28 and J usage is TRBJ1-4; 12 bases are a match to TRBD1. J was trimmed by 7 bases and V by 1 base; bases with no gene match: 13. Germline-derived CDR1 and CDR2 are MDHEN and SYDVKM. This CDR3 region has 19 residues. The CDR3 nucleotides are TGTGCCAGCAGTTTATCGGCCGGGACAGGGGGCCGGAGGGCTGAAAAACTGTTTTTT. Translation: CASSLSAGTGGRRAEKLFF. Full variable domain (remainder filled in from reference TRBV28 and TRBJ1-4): DVKVTQSSRYLVKRTGEKVFLECVQDMDHENMFWYRQDPGLGLRLIYFSYDVKMKEKGDIPEGYSVSREKKERFSLILESASTNQTSMYLCASSLSAGTGGRRAEKLFFGSGTQLSVL.

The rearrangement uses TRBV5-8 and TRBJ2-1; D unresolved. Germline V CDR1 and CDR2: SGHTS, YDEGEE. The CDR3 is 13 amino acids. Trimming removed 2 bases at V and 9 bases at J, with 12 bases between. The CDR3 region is CASSFLYLGEQFF. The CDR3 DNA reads TGTGCCAGCAGCTTTCTCTACTTGGGTGAGCAGTTCTTC.

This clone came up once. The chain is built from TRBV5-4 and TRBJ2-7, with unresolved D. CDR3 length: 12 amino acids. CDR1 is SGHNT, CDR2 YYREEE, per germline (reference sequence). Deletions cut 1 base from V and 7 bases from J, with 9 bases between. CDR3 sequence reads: CASSLSGTEQYF. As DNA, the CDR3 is TGTGCCAGCAGCTTGTCGGGTACAGAGCAGTACTTC.

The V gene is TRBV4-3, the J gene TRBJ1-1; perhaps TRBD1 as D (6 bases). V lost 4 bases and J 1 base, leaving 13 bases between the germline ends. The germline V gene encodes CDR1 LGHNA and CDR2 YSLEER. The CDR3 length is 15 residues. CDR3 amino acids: CASSPHPDRNTEAFF. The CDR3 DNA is TGCGCCAGCAGCCCCCACCCGGACAGGAACACTGAAGCTTTCTTT.

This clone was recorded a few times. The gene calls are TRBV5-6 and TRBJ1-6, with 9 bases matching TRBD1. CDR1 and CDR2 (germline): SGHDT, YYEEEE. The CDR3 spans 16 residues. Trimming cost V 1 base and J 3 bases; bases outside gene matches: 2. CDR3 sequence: CASSLMGQGYNSPLHF. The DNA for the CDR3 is TGTGCCAGCAGCTTGATGGGACAGGGCTATAATTCACCCCTCCACTTT. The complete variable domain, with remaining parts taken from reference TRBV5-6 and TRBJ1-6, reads DAGVTQSPTHLIKTRGQQVTLRCSPKSGHDTVSWYQQALGQGPQFIFQYYEEEERQRGNFPDRFSGHQFPNYSSELNVNALLLGDSALYLCASSLMGQGYNSPLHFGNGTRLTVT.

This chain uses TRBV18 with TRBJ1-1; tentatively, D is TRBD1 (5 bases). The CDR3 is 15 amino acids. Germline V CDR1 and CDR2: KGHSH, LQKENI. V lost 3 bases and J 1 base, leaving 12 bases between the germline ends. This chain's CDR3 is CASSPRNRQNTEAFF. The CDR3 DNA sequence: TGTGCCAGCTCACCTCGCAACAGGCAGAACACTGAAGCTTTCTTT.

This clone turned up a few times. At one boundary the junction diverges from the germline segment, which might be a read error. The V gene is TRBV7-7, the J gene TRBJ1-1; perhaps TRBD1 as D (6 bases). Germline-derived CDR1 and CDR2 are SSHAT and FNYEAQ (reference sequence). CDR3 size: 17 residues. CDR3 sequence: CASSFGHTTGSNTEAFF. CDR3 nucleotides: TGTGCTAGCAGCTTTGGGCACACGACAGGCTCGAACACTGAAGCTTTCTTT. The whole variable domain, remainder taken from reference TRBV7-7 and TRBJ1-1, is GAGVSQSPRYKVTKRGQDVTLRCDPISSHATLYWYQQALGQGPEFLTYFNYEAQPDKSGLPSDRFSAERPEGSISTLTIQRTEQRDSAMYRCASSFGHTTGSNTEAFFGQGTRLTVV.

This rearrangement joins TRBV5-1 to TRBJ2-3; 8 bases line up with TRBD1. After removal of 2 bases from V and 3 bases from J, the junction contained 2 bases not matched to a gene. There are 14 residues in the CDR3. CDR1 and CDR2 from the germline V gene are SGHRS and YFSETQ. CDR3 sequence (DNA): TGCGCCAGCAGCTTCGACAGGGGAACAGATACGCAGTATTTT. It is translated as CASSFDRGTDTQYF.